Sequencing of this TCR beta chain was carried out in a study of shared clonotypes between healthy human individuals. Some clones are missing from TCRdb's copy, which holds only in-frame ones; the method was immunoSEQ multiplex PCR. The data contain almost 750,000 clones, around 70% of them singletons. The CDR3 is 15 residues long. Germline-derived CDR1 and CDR2 are SQVTM and ANQGSEA. Trimming stripped 7 bases from V and 1 base from J, with 20 bases between. This chain joins TRBV29-1 and TRBJ2-7; perhaps TRBD1 as D (6 bases). The sample taken for sequencing was memory CD4+ T cells sorted from blood. Regarding subset: CD45RA-negative fraction. This clonotype originated in a woman aged 25-40 years in good health. The DNA for the CDR3 is TGCAGCGCCGCCGGACAGCCCCCTCGTTCCTACGAGCAGTACTTC. Translation: CSAAGQPPRSYEQYF.